This T cell receptor (beta chain) was sequenced during a study of Ad26.COV2.S vaccination and SARS-CoV-2 variants. Indicated treatment: about 20 received Ad26.COV2.S at low or high dose, single or two shots; 5 received placebo; per-sample allocation not given. Samples analyzed were those drawn on day 63 after the first vaccine or placebo injection. There are 14 residues in the CDR3. V shed 6 bases and J shed 5 bases, with 16 bases lying between them. Germline CDR1 reads SNHLY; CDR2 reads FYNNEI. Clones were read by immunoSEQ multiplex PCR, and TCRdb kept only the in-frame ones, dropping some. Seen here are approximately 420,000 clones, roughly 90% observed once, and the top ten hold 3.6%.

The starting material was peripheral blood, obtained in a trial of Ad26.COV2.S vaccine versus placebo. This rearrangement joins TRBV2 to TRBJ2-5; perhaps TRBD2 as D (5 bases). The sequence came from a person aged 18-60 years who received the Ad26.COV2.S COVID-19 vaccine or a placebo. CDR3 coding DNA: TGTGCCAGCAGAAAAGAGGGTGGGTGGGAGACCCAGTACTTC. Its protein product is CASRKEGGWETQYF.